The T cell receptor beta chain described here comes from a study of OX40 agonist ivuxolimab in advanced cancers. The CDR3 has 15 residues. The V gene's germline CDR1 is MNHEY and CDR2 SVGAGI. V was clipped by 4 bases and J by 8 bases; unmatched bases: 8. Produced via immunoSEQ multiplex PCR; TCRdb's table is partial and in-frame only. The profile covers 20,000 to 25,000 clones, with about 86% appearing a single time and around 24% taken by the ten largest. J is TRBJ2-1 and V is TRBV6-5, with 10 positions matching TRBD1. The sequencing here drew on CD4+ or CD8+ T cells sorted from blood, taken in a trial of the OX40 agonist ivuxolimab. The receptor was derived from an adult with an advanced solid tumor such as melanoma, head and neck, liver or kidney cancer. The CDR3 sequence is CASSSPGQGLYEQFF. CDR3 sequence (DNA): TGTGCCAGCAGTTCGCCGGGACAGGGGCTGTATGAGCAGTTCTTC.